A selection of T cell receptor beta chains follows, all from one sample in a study of T cells in Graves' hyperthyroidism and ophthalmopathy. TCRdb reprocessed the multiplex PCR reads via MiXCR and lists one record per CDR3 protein. The table includes 600,000 to 850,000 distinct CDR3 sequences, approximately 19% detected once. The sequenced material came from blood. These receptors came from a woman aged 45-59 years with Graves' hyperthyroidism that later progressed to Graves' ophthalmopathy. The CDR3 runs from the conserved cysteine through the conserved F or W. D genes are given only for firm matches. A clone size is listed for some rows: how often the clone was seen (once, few, many), or a class if it is expanded.

.	TRBJ1-2	.	TRBV29-1	CSVGGPNYGYTF	TGCAGCGTTGGGGGTCCTAACTATGGCTACACCTTC
.	TRBJ1-2	.	TRBV6-1	CATRPNLLEGYTF	TGTGCCACCCGACCGAACCTTTTGGAAGGCTACACCTTC
many	TRBJ1-5	.	TRBV3-1	CASSQGRGWNQPQHF	TGTGCCAGCAGCCAAGGCCGAGGTTGGAATCAGCCCCAGCATTTT
.	TRBJ1-1	TRBD1	TRBV15	CATSKGQKDTEAFF	TGTGCCACCAGCAAGGGACAGAAGGACACTGAAGCTTTCTTT
many	TRBJ2-2	.	TRBV7-8	CASSPGTQNTGELFF	TGTGCCAGCAGCCCCGGGACACAGAACACCGGGGAGCTGTTTTTT
once	TRBJ1-5	.	TRBV6-2/TRBV6-3	CASSSGEIGNQPQHF	TGTGCCAGCAGTTCCGGGGAAATTGGCAATCAGCCCCAGCATTTT
many	TRBJ1-6	.	TRBV27	CASSLSTVRSPLHF	TGTGCCAGCAGTTTGTCGACAGTAAGGTCACCCCTCCACTTT
few	TRBJ1-2	.	TRBV6-4	CASSALAGGYGYTF	TGTGCCAGCAGTGCCTTGGCCGGCGGCTATGGCTACACCTTC
many	TRBJ2-5	.	TRBV2	CASSAQQGVLGETQYF	TGTGCCAGCAGTGCGCAACAGGGAGTTCTGGGAGAGACCCAGTACTTC
.	TRBJ1-4	.	TRBV20-1	CSADQGRGEKLFF	TGCAGTGCTGATCAGGGAAGAGGTGAAAAACTGTTTTTT
few	TRBJ2-7	.	TRBV11-2	CASSYPDFRGSSSYEQYF	TGTGCCAGCAGCTATCCGGACTTTCGGGGGTCTAGCTCCTACGAGCAGTACTTC
.	TRBJ2-2	.	TRBV7-3	CASSSRPHTGELFF	TGTGCCAGCAGCTCTCGTCCGCACACCGGGGAGCTGTTTTTT
.	TRBJ2-2	TRBD1	TRBV7-7	CASSFNRGHTGELFF	TGTGCTAGCAGCTTCAACAGGGGGCACACCGGGGAGCTGTTTTTT
many	TRBJ1-1	.	TRBV12-3/TRBV12-4	CASSLGVEAFF	TGTGCCAGCAGTTTGGGGGTTGAAGCTTTCTTT
many	TRBJ2-7	.	TRBV7-9	CASSSTGEQYF	TGTGCCAGCAGCTCCACGGGGGAGCAGTACTTC
few	TRBJ1-3	.	TRBV18	CASSPRGGEAGNTIYF	TGTGCCAGCTCACCACGCGGAGGGGAGGCTGGAAACACCATATATTTT
many	TRBJ1-1	TRBD1	TRBV27	CASSLRTGVLWSTEAFF	TGTGCCAGCAGTTTACGGACAGGGGTCCTTTGGAGCACTGAAGCTTTCTTT
many	TRBJ2-3	.	TRBV6-1	CASTRRDTQYF	TGTGCCAGCACTAGGAGGGATACGCAGTATTTT
.	TRBJ1-1	TRBD1	TRBV12-3/TRBV12-4	CANHPLGYRGNSEAFF	TGTGCCAACCACCCTCTGGGATACAGGGGGAACTCTGAAGCTTTCTTT
few	TRBJ2-7	.	TRBV20-1	CSARRPGDTYEQYF	TGCAGTGCCCGAAGGCCGGGGGACACCTACGAGCAGTACTTC
.	TRBJ2-3	TRBD2	TRBV20-1	CSAREVDRGGARDTQYF	TGCAGTGCTAGAGAGGTGGACCGCGGGGGGGCACGGGATACGCAGTATTTT
.	TRBJ2-2	.	TRBV6-1	CASSESRTTGELFF	TGTGCCAGCAGTGAATCCCGCACCACCGGGGAGCTGTTTTTT
.	TRBJ1-4	.	TRBV5-1	CASSLNMGNEKLFF	TGCGCCAGCAGCTTAAATATGGGAAACGAAAAACTGTTTTTT
many	TRBJ2-3	TRBD1	TRBV5-1	CASRGQGGVDTQYF	TGCGCCAGCAGGGGACAGGGGGGAGTAGATACGCAGTATTTT
many	TRBJ2-3	.	TRBV7-9	CASSLGSPDTQYF	TGTGCCAGCAGCTTAGGGAGCCCAGATACGCAGTATTTT
.	TRBJ1-5	.	TRBV12-3/TRBV12-4	CASSSTDTGQPQHF	TGTGCCAGCAGCTCTACAGACACGGGCCAGCCCCAGCATTTT
.	TRBJ2-3	.	TRBV7-9	CASSSGTFDTQYF	TGTGCCAGCAGCTCCGGGACCTTCGATACGCAGTATTTT
.	TRBJ2-3	.	TRBV7-9	CASSLVRDTTDTQYF	TGTGCCAGCAGCTTAGTTCGGGACACCACAGATACGCAGTATTTT
many	TRBJ1-2	.	TRBV2	CASRLYISANYGYTF	TGTGCCAGCAGGCTGTATATATCGGCTAACTATGGCTACACCTTC
few	TRBJ1-1	.	TRBV7-9	CASSLPPRTEAFF	TGTGCCAGCAGCTTACCCCCGCGCACTGAAGCTTTCTTT
many	TRBJ2-1	.	TRBV3-1	CASSPTRSSYNEQFF	TGTGCCAGCAGCCCGACCAGATCCTCCTACAATGAGCAGTTCTTC
many	TRBJ2-2	.	TRBV5-1	CASSLAGRNTGELFF	TGCGCCAGCAGCTTGGCCGGCCGGAATACCGGGGAGCTGTTTTTT
few	TRBJ2-2	.	TRBV6-6	CASSYSRTLNTGELFF	TGTGCCAGCAGTTACTCTCGGACACTGAACACCGGGGAGCTGTTTTTT
many	TRBJ1-1	TRBD1	TRBV24-1	CATSGTGVTEAFF	TGTGCCACCAGTGGGACAGGGGTCACTGAAGCTTTCTTT
.	TRBJ2-2	TRBD2	TRBV6-5	CASSYSEAGENTGELFF	TGTGCCAGCAGTTACAGTGAGGCGGGGGAGAACACCGGGGAGCTGTTTTTT
few	TRBJ2-1	TRBD2	TRBV7-9	CASSFSSGGSYNEQFF	TGTGCCAGCAGCTTTTCTAGCGGGGGGAGTTACAATGAGCAGTTCTTC
few	TRBJ2-1	TRBD1	TRBV7-2	CASSPRDRWDEQFF	TGTGCCAGCAGCCCCAGGGACAGGTGGGATGAGCAGTTCTTC
few	TRBJ1-4	TRBD1	TRBV6-1	CASSGSGGAYEKLFF	TGTGCCAGCAGTGGGTCAGGGGGCGCGTATGAAAAACTGTTTTTT
many	TRBJ2-7	.	TRBV11-3	CASRDSDSYEQYF	TGTGCCAGCAGAGACAGCGACTCCTACGAGCAGTACTTC
few	TRBJ1-4	.	TRBV20-1	CSASPGAKLFF	TGCAGTGCCTCCCCGGGGGCAAAACTGTTTTTT